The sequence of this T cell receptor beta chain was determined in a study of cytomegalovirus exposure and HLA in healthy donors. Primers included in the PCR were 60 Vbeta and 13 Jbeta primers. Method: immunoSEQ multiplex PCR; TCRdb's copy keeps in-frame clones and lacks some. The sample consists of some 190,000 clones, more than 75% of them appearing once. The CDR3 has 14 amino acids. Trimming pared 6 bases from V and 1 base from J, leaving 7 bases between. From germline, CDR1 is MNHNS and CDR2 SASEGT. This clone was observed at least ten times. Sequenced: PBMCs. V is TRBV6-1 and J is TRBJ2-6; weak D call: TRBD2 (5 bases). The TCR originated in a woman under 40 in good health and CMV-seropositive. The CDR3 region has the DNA TGTGCCAGCAGGAGGGTTTCTGGGGCCAACGTCCTGACTTTC. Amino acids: CASRRVSGANVLTF.